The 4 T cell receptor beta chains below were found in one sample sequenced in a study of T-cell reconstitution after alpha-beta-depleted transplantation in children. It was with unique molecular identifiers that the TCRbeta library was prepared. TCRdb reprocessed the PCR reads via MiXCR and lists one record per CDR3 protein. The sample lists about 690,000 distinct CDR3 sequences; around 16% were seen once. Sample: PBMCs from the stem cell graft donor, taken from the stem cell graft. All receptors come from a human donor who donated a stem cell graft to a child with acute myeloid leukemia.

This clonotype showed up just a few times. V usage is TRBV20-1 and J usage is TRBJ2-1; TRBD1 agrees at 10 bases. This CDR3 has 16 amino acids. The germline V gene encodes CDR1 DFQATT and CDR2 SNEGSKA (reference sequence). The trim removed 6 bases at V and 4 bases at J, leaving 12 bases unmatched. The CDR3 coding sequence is TGCAGTGCCGGGACAGGGGATTCTAAGAGGTACAATGAGCAGTTCTTC. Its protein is CSAGTGDSKRYNEQFF.

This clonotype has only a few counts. CDR3 DNA sequence: TGTGCCACCAGTGCGCCATCGGCGAGGATAGAGACCCAGTACTTC. Protein product: CATSAPSARIETQYF. The chain joins TRBV24-1 to TRBJ2-5; no clear D. The V end lost 5 bases, the J end lost 4 bases, and 16 bases lay between the germline ends. The CDR3 contains 15 residues. Looked up from germline, CDR1 is KGHDR and CDR2 is SFDVKD.

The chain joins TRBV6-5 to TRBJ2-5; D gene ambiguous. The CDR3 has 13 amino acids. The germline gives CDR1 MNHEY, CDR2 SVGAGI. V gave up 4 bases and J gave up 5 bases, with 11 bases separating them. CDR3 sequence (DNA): TGTGCCAGCAGTTCCCGGCCTACCGAGACCCAGTACTTC. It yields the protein CASSSRPTETQYF.

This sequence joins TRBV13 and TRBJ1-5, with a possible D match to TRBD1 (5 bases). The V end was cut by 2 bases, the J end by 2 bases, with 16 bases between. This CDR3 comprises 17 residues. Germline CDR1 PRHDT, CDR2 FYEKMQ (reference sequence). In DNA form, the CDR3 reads TGTGCCAGCAGCTTATCGCCTCTTCAGGGCGGCAATCAGCCCCAGCATTTT. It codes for CASSLSPLQGGNQPQHF.